This TCR beta chain was retrieved from a study of OX40 agonist ivuxolimab in advanced cancers. Notes on this clone: Antigen unknown.

The study, taken as a whole, reports: Expanded clones tended on average to be more numerous among CD8+ T cells than CD4+.

Sequencing used immunoSEQ multiplex PCR; TCRdb keeps in-frame clones, though not all of them. The sample lists under 80,000 clones, 89% occurring once. The germline V and J ends were trimmed by 0 bases and 3 bases, with 20 bases remaining between them. This CDR3 has 19 residues. Germline V gene sequence: CDR1 LGHNA, CDR2 YSLEER. Sequences were derived from CD4+ or CD8+ T cells sorted from blood, sampled in a trial of the OX40 agonist ivuxolimab. This TCR derives from an adult with an advanced solid tumor such as melanoma, head and neck, liver or kidney cancer. The V and J genes are TRBV4-3 and TRBJ2-2; D may be TRBD1 (6 bases). CDR3 DNA: TGCGCCAGCAGCCAAGAAGAGGGAACAGGGATCGGACACACCGGGGAGCTGTTTTTT. Amino acids: CASSQEEGTGIGHTGELFF.